The next 24 T cell receptor beta chains were all read from a single sample in a study of pediatric ulcerative colitis. TCRdb keeps only in-frame clones here, not all; method: immunoSEQ multiplex PCR. The data show 50,000 to 65,000 clones, about nine tenths seen once. The sample was blood. The receptor set was obtained from a boy aged 5-17 years with severe ulcerative colitis.

This clone was counted between two and nine times. This chain joins TRBV18 and TRBJ2-7; 7 bases fit TRBD2. Germline CDR1 is KGHSH and CDR2 is LQKENI. J lost 1 base, V lost 5 bases, and 5 bases had no gene match. This CDR3 has 14 residues. The CDR3 bases are TGTGCCAGCTCAGCCACTAGCGCGTCCTACGAGCAGTACTTC. Residues: CASSATSASYEQYF.

The chain uses TRBV7-2 and TRBJ2-5; 9 bases map to TRBD2. The germline V gene encodes CDR1 SGHTA and CDR2 FQGNSA. The V and J ends lost 1 base and 2 bases, in that order; junction bases with no gene match: 8. CDR3 length: 17 residues. The CDR3 DNA reads as TGTGCCAGCAGCTTAGATTTCCTAGCGGGGATTCAAGAGACCCAGTACTTC. Protein sequence: CASSLDFLAGIQETQYF.

The rearrangement joins TRBV27 to TRBJ2-3; D gene ambiguous. V lost 6 bases and J 2 bases, leaving 9 bases between the germline ends. The V gene's germline CDR1 is MNHEY and CDR2 SMNVEV (reference sequence). The CDR3 extends over 13 amino acids. The CDR3 protein is CASSIYYTDTQYF. DNA for the CDR3: TGTGCCAGCAGCATCTATTACACAGATACGCAGTATTTT.

This chain connects TRBV11-2 to TRBJ2-5, with D perhaps assigned TRBD1 or TRBD2 (5 bases each). The CDR3 contains 16 residues. Looked up from germline, CDR1 is SGHAT and CDR2 is FQNNGV. V shed 2 bases and J shed 0 bases, with 13 bases lying between them. The CDR3: CASSLLGEDYQETQYF. For the CDR3, the DNA is TGTGCCAGCAGCTTATTGGGGGAAGATTACCAAGAGACCCAGTACTTC.

The J gene is TRBJ2-3, the V gene TRBV5-1; D not certain. Trimming left V 1 base short and J 0 bases short, with 3 bases between. Germline V gene sequence: CDR1 SGHRS, CDR2 YFSETQ. This CDR3 comprises 13 residues. The CDR3 reads CASSLTSTDTQYF. CDR3 coding DNA: TGCGCCAGCAGCTTGACTAGCACAGATACGCAGTATTTT.

This chain uses TRBV11-3 with TRBJ2-7; a weak D match, TRBD1 (6 bases). With 3 bases removed from V and 4 bases from J, the gap between germline ends came to 13 bases. Germline V gene sequence: CDR1 SGHNT, CDR2 YENEEA. This CDR3 has 14 residues. The CDR3 region is CASSFLGGNYEQYF. The CDR3 region has the DNA TGTGCCAGCAGCTTCCTAGGGGGTAATTACGAGCAGTACTTC.

V gene TRBV18 combines with J gene TRBJ2-3; no definite D call. The length of the CDR3 is 14 residues. V was clipped by 1 base and J by 6 bases, with 11 bases between them. The V gene's germline CDR1 is KGHSH and CDR2 LQKENI. CDR3 coding DNA: TGTGCCAGCTCACCACTCCAATTCGTGGATACGCAGTATTTT. Amino acid sequence: CASSPLQFVDTQYF.

The V gene is TRBV30, the J gene TRBJ2-7, with a tentative D call TRBD2 (5 bases). This CDR3 has 12 amino acids. V shed 3 bases and J shed 4 bases, with 10 bases lying between them. The germline CDR1 and CDR2 sequences are GTSNPN and SVGIG (reference sequence). CDR3 DNA sequence: TGTGCCTGGAGCTCCACTAGGTACGAGCAGTACTTC. Protein sequence: CAWSSTRYEQYF.

This clone was seen a few times. This chain uses TRBV5-1 with TRBJ2-3, with a tentative D call TRBD1 (6 bases). This CDR3 has 15 residues. V lost 0 bases to trimming and J lost 3 bases, with 11 bases between them. Per germline, CDR1 SGHRS and CDR2 YFSETQ. CDR3 amino acids: CASSLARGGTDTQYF. As DNA, the CDR3 is TGCGCCAGCAGCTTGGCCAGGGGTGGGACAGATACGCAGTATTTT.

A few counts support this clone. The CDR3 nucleotides read TGCGCCAGCAGCTTGGACCTGACAGGGAATGGCTACACCTTC. Amino acid sequence: CASSLDLTGNGYTF. V is TRBV5-1 and J is TRBJ1-2, with TRBD1 matching 7 bases. The CDR3 length is 14 residues. V trimming: 0 bases; J trimming: 6 bases; junction bases outside the gene matches: 5. CDR1 and CDR2 (germline): SGHRS, YFSETQ.

V is TRBV29-1 and J is TRBJ2-7, with 7 positions matching TRBD2. V lost 6 bases and J lost 5; bases outside the gene matches: 7. In germline, CDR1 is SQVTM, CDR2 ANQGSEA. CDR3 length equals 12 residues. CDR3 coding DNA: TGCAGCGTGGGGAAGGCGGGGGACGAGCAGTACTTC. This sequence encodes CSVGKAGDEQYF.

This clone was seen just once. V usage is TRBV29-1 and J usage is TRBJ2-5; D is perhaps TRBD2 (5 bases). The CDR3 has 12 amino acids. With 4 bases removed from V and 2 bases from J, the gap between germline ends came to 8 bases. CDR1 and CDR2 from the germline V gene are SQVTM and ANQGSEA. The CDR3 DNA reads TGCAGCGTTGGAGGCGGGCAAGAGACCCAGTACTTC. Residues: CSVGGGQETQYF.

This clone was recorded once. The gene calls are TRBV28 and TRBJ1-5; D might be TRBD1 (5 bases). CDR1 MDHEN and CDR2 SYDVKM come from the germline V gene. Trimming took 5 bases from V and 4 from J, leaving 12 bases between them. CDR3 size: 14 residues. CDR3 coding DNA: TGTGCCAGCAGTAACATTGGGGGGAATCAGCCCCAGCATTTT. Its translation: CASSNIGGNQPQHF.

The rearrangement joins TRBV7-2 to TRBJ1-6; D is possibly TRBD1 (5 bases). The V gene lost 3 bases and the J gene lost 13 bases, with 13 bases spanning the gap. CDR1 is SGHTA, CDR2 FQGNSA, per germline. The CDR3 is made up of 13 amino acids. The CDR3 reads CASSFDKGDPLHF. CDR3 coding DNA: TGTGCCAGCAGCTTCGATAAAGGGGATCCCCTCCACTTT.

V usage is TRBV25-1 and J usage is TRBJ1-2; TRBD1 is a possible D gene (6 bases). V gave up 4 bases and J gave up 6 bases, with 9 bases separating them. Germline CDR1 MGHDK, CDR2 SYGVNS. This CDR3 is 12 amino acids long. This chain's CDR3 is CASSAGGDGYTF. The CDR3 DNA reads as TGTGCCAGCAGTGCGGGGGGCGATGGCTACACCTTC.

In this sample, this clone turned up many times. The chain carries TRBV27 and TRBJ1-2; TRBD1 might be the D (5 bases). V was shortened by 1 base and J by 5 bases, with 17 bases between the two germline ends. Germline CDR1 MNHEY, CDR2 SMNVEV (reference sequence). The CDR3 runs to 16 residues. The CDR3 protein is CASSLFGGGFDYGYTF. The CDR3 coding sequence is TGTGCCAGCAGTTTATTTGGCGGGGGGTTTGATTATGGCTACACCTTC.

The chain links TRBV13 to TRBJ2-2, with 10 bases that match TRBD2. This CDR3 comprises 18 residues. The germline CDR1 and CDR2 sequences are PRHDT and FYEKMQ (reference sequence). V lost 0 bases and J lost 5; bases outside the gene matches: 9. The CDR3 sequence: CASSLGLPSGRPTGELFF. The CDR3 DNA follows: TGTGCCAGCAGCTTAGGCCTCCCTAGCGGGAGACCAACCGGGGAGCTGTTTTTT.

The chain uses TRBV19 and TRBJ1-1; D remains ambiguous. The CDR3 spans 12 residues. Trimming took 6 bases from V and 1 from J, leaving 6 bases between them. Per germline, CDR1 LNHDA and CDR2 SQIVND (reference sequence). The CDR3 DNA sequence: TGTGCCAGTAGCGTTGGGAACACTGAAGCTTTCTTT. Translating it yields CASSVGNTEAFF.

This clone occurred once. The rearrangement links TRBV11-2 to TRBJ2-5; 11 nucleotides line up with TRBD2. V dropped 1 base and J dropped 1; count of bases not matched to a gene: 5. Germline CDR1 SGHAT, CDR2 FQNNGV. The CDR3 is 17 residues long. CDR3 in amino acids: CASSLGGSGRAQETQYF. The DNA for the CDR3 is TGTGCCAGCAGCTTAGGCGGTAGCGGGAGGGCCCAAGAGACCCAGTACTTC. Complete variable domain (other parts from reference TRBV11-2 and TRBJ2-5): EAGVAQSPRYKIIEKRQSVAFWCNPISGHATLYWYQQILGQGPKLLIQFQNNGVVDDSQLPKDRFSAERLKGVDSTLKIQPAKLEDSAVYLCASSLGGSGRAQETQYFGPGTRLLVL.

V is TRBV11-3 and J is TRBJ2-1; D uncertain. CDR3 length: 19 residues. Between the trimmed V and J ends, which lost 5 bases and 2 bases, there was a span of 25 bases. CDR1 and CDR2 (germline): SGHNT, YENEEA. Written as DNA, the CDR3 is TGTGCCAGCAGCCTTAGTAAACTCGTGGGAACTCCCACCTACAATGAGCAGTTCTTC. Residues: CASSLSKLVGTPTYNEQFF.

The V call is TRBV30, the J call TRBJ1-1; D perhaps matches TRBD1 (6 bases). V was clipped by 5 bases and J by 2 bases, with 12 bases between them. The CDR3 extends over 13 amino acids. Germline assignment: CDR1 GTSNPN and CDR2 SVGIG (reference sequence). The CDR3 region has the DNA TGTGCCTGGGAAAGACAGGTTAACACTGAAGCTTTCTTT. It translates to CAWERQVNTEAFF.

This chain joins TRBV19 and TRBJ2-3, with TRBD1 matching 7 bases. CDR1 and CDR2 (germline): LNHDA, SQIVND (reference sequence). The length of the CDR3 is 15 residues. Trimming took 6 bases from V and 1 from J; bases not matched to a gene: 7. CDR3 DNA: TGTGCCAGTAGATCGACAGGGTATGGCACAGATACGCAGTATTTT. Amino acids: CASRSTGYGTDTQYF.

The rearrangement links TRBV4-1 to TRBJ2-3; D not resolved. Trimming stripped 2 bases from V and 6 bases from J, with 12 bases between. Germline CDR1 reads MGHRA; CDR2 reads YSYEKL. The CDR3 loop spans 14 amino acids. The CDR3 nucleotides read TGCGCCAGCAGCCAAAGAATGTCTTCGGATACGCAGTATTTT. Translation: CASSQRMSSDTQYF.

The CDR3 region has the DNA TGTGCCAGCAGTTTATGGACTAGCGGACAAGAGACCCAGTACTTC. It translates to CASSLWTSGQETQYF. This rearrangement joins TRBV27 to TRBJ2-5; 10 nucleotides agree with TRBD2. The CDR3 covers 15 residues. The trim removed 1 base at V and 2 bases at J, leaving 1 base unmatched. Germline assignment: CDR1 MNHEY and CDR2 SMNVEV (reference sequence).